This TCR beta chain was captured by sequencing in a study of blood T cell repertoires in COVID-19. Study-wide background: There were acute and convalescent COVID-19 samples, and they came from the United States, Italy and Spain. In each case, the material was cDNA or gDNA derived from T cells, B-cell-depleted T cells, or PBMCs.

Enrolled during active infection, Seattle patients were then followed longitudinally. In the source study's methods: Scientists estimated how many nucleated cells there were by amplifying reference gene primers. Some clones are missing from TCRdb's copy, which holds only in-frame ones; the method was immunoSEQ multiplex PCR. V, J and clone size derive from that table, while D and trimming were established from the DNA sequence. The sample lists under 550,000 clones, roughly 90% seen once, with 0.7% to 0.85% in the top ten. The material sequenced was peripheral blood. The origin of this receptor is a man aged 18 to 30 with COVID-19, enrolled during active disease.

CDR3 sequence reads: CASSQGAANYGYTF. In DNA form, the CDR3 reads TGTGCCAGCAGCCAAGGGGCAGCTAACTATGGCTACACCTTC. The V call is TRBV3-1 (or the pseudogene TRBV3-2), the J call TRBJ1-2; no firm D call. Germline V CDR1 and CDR2: LGHDT, YNNKEL (reference sequence). There are 14 residues in the CDR3. Trimming stripped 1 base from V and 0 bases from J, with 6 bases between.